This entry features one TCR beta chain sequence. Its binding antigen is unknown. The record has no base qualities; no much larger clone is one base away. From each donor, a single peripheral blood sample of 90 to 150 mL on average was drawn into heparinised tubes. Naive, central memory, regulatory and stem cell-like memory CD4+ T cells were sorted on a BD FACSAria II using a panel including CD45RO, CCR7, CD25, CD127, CD95 and CD27. Every sorted population had a purity above 95%. PBMCs were isolated immediately by Lymphoprep density gradient centrifugation and stained directly without culture. So that batch effects would be minimized, each experiment stained and sorted samples in pairs, pairing one healthy donor with one patient. This record comes from a study of beta chain features in type 1 diabetes (dated by TCRdb to 2017 to 2018). Regarding the complete study: No differences in mean age, gender distribution, total cell number or subset yield were found between patients and healthy donors. A total of around 100 million sorted cells were examined across all samples, and RNA yield correlated strongly with the number of cells per subset. Regulatory and stem cell-like memory subsets were obtained from only 8 patients and roughly eight healthy donors, while naive and central memory subsets were obtained from all 30 or so donors. The study compared the TCRB repertoires of sorted circulating CD4+ T cell subsets in recently diagnosed type 1 diabetes patients with those in matched healthy donors. What the authors observed across the whole study: PCR might favor shorter templates, but patient and control samples were amplified and corrected together, so any skew would affect both groups equally. A moderate but significant shortening of TCRB CDR3 length was observed in type 1 diabetes patients in all four CD4+ subsets. Sequencing cDNA rather than genomic DNA could over-represent highly expressing activated cells, although activation and CD3 levels did not differ between groups. Only small numbers of individuals were included in the HLA sub-analyses, which left unresolved whether HLA type had any influence on TCRB rearrangement. Patients with type 1 diabetes made fewer insertions and deleted more nucleotides at VDJ recombination sites, implying thymic rearrangement abnormalities. Naive, central memory and regulatory TCRB repertoires appeared to be more alike among patients than among healthy donors.

The entire amount of isolated RNA was reverse transcribed using the High Capacity cDNA Reverse Transcription Kit, so the sequenced TCRB transcripts were expressed ones. Naive, central memory and regulatory T cell samples underwent deep immunoSEQ sequencing, averaging around 4 million total reads per sample. Sorted cells were lysed in RLT buffer, and RNA was extracted using DNase-treated RNeasy Micro or Mini kits according to cell number. To prevent cross-contamination, each cell subset was processed individually, whereas patient and healthy donor samples were processed jointly. Using the immunoSEQ multiplex PCR, TCRB sequences were amplified from cDNA into 87-bp fragments spanning the CDR3 region. Amplicons were sequenced on the Illumina HiSeq platform. The original methods were these. PCR bias was computationally corrected using synthetic template baselines, reads within Hamming distance 2 were collapsed, and singletons that could not be merged were discarded. Reads were aligned against IMGT to assign V, D and J genes, CDR3 length and insertions or deletions at six rearrangement sites. Clonotype counts were normalized to sorted cell number within each subset before computing true diversity and Gini coefficients with the tcR R package. The overlap coefficient, calculated on TCRB nucleotide sequences, was used to measure repertoire sharing. As a proxy for the pre-selection repertoire, out-of-frame TCRB sequences from naive cells were analyzed. The table was pulled from immuneACCESS by TCRdb, which kept in-frame rearrangements only. Such tables lose some clones; where checked, under half of the loss comes from unresolved V genes, and the rest has no known cause. V and J calls and clone size are as listed in that table; D and trimming were resolved from the DNA. The sample table records roughly 250,000 clones; about 70% of these occur just once. Around 0.05% of the sample goes to the ten largest clones.

The receptor's source is a man in his thirties or forties in good health. Material: naive CD4+ T cells from blood. Reading the label with the study, this specimen's cell subset or site is: true naive CD4+ T cells.

The CDR3 protein: CASSFTSSYNEQFF. The DNA reads TGTGCCAGCAGCTTCACAAGCTCCTACAATGAGCAGTTCTTC. The receptor chain draws on TRBV7-9 and TRBJ2-1; the D gene remains uncertain. The CDR3 starts with the cysteine, ends with the phenylalanine, and has 14 residues. Only the CDR3 DNA is retained, 42 bases long and in frame from the first base. V is clipped by 3 bases and J by 0 bases, and the sequence between their germline boundaries is 6 bases long. CDR1 and CDR2, per the germline V gene (reference sequence), are SEHNR and FQNEAQ.